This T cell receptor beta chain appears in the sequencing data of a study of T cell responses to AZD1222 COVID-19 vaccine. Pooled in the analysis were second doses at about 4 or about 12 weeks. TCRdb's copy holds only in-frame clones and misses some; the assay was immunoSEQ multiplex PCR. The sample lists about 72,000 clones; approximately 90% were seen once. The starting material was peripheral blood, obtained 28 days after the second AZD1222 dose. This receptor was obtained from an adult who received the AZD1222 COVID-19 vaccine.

The CDR3 protein is CASSLLPPQGNRYYGYTF. The DNA of the CDR3 is TGTGCCAGCAGCCTGTTACCCCCCCAGGGCAACCGCTACTATGGCTACACCTTC. The chain has TRBV7-2 and TRBJ1-2, with a possible D match to TRBD1 (5 bases). The germline CDR1 and CDR2 sequences are SGHTA and FQGNSA. The CDR3 runs to 18 residues. The ends were cut back, 5 bases at V and 3 bases at J, with 25 bases in the middle.